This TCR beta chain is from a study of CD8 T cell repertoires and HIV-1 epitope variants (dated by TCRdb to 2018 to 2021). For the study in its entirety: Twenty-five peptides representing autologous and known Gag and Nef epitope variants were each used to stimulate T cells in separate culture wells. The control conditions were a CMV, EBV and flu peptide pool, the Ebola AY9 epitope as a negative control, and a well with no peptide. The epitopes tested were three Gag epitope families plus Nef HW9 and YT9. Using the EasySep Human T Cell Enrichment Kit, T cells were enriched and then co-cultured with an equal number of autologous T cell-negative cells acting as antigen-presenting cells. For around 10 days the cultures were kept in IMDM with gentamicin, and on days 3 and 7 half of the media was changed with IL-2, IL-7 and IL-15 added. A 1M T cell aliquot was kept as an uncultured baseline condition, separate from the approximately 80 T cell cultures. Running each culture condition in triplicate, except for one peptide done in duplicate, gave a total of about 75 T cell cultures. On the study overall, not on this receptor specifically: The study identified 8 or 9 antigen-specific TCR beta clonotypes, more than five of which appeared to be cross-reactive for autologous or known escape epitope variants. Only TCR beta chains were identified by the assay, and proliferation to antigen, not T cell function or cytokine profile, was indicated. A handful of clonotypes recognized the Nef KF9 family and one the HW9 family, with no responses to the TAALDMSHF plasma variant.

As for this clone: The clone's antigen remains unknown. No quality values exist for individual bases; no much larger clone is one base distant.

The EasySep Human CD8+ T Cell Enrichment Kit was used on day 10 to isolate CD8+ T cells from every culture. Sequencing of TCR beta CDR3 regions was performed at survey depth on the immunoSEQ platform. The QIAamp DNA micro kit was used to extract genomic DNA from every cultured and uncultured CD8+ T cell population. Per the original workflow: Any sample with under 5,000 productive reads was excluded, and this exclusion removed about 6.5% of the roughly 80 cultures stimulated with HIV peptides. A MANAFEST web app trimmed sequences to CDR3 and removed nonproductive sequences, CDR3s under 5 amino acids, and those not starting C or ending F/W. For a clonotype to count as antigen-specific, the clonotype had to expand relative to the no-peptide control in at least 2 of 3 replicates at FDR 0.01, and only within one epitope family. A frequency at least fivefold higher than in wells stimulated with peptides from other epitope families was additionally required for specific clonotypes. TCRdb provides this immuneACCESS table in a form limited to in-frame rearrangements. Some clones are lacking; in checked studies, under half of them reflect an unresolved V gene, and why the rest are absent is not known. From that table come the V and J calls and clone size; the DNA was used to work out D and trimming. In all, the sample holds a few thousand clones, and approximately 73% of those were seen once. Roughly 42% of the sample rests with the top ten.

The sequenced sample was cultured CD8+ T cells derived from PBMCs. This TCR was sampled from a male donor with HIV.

The nucleotide sequence reads TGTGCCAGCAGTTACTCTTCGACAGGACTCAACGAGCAGTACTTC. This gives the protein CASSYSSTGLNEQYF. This chain is built from TRBV6-6 and TRBJ2-7; TRBD1 is a possible D gene, resting on 6 matching bases. The CDR1 and CDR2 encoded by the germline V gene (reference sequence) are MNHNY and SVGAGI. V gives up 0 bases and J gives up 5 bases, and the segment between their germline ends measures 14 bases. Including cysteine and phenylalanine, the CDR3 has 15 amino acids. The entry retains the CDR3 DNA only, 45 bases that are in frame from base 1.